The 6 T cell receptor beta chains reported below all come from one sample, sequenced in a study of CD8+ T cells in alopecia areata (dated by TCRdb to about 2018). Reading the label with the study, this specimen's time point is: less than 25 weeks on oral tofacitinib. Sample treatment or condition, as interpreted from the label and publication: oral pan-JAK inhibitor, 5-10 mg twice daily. The library was obtained by the immunoSEQ multiplex PCR assay. RNA was extracted from all samples and reverse transcribed into cDNA as template for TCR sequencing. The clones in this table, taken by TCRdb from immuneACCESS, are in-frame only. Not every clone is retained; where verified, under half of the shortfall comes from an unresolved V gene, and the cause of the rest is unknown. The sample has about 110,000 clones on record, roughly three fifths of them singletons. The ten biggest clones cover 9% to 15% of the sample.

The sequenced sample was CD8+ T cells sorted from blood, obtained at week 24, from a patient treated with tofacitinib. These TCRs come from a human donor with alopecia areata.

The rearrangement uses TRBV9 and TRBJ2-7; the D gene is possibly TRBD2 (7 bases). The ends were cut back, 0 bases at V and 2 bases at J, with 12 bases in the middle. The CDR3 length is 15 residues. The germline V gene has CDR1 SGDLS and CDR2 YYNGEE. DNA of the CDR3: TGTGCCAGCAGCGTAGAAGGCGGGGGCACCTACGAGCAGTACTTC. Residues: CASSVEGGGTYEQYF. The entire variable domain, with the rest obtained from reference TRBV9 and TRBJ2-7, is as follows: DSGVTQTPKHLITATGQRVTLRCSPRSGDLSVYWYQQSLDQGLQFLIQYYNGEERAKGNILERFSAQQFPDLHSELNLSSLELGDSALYFCASSVEGGGTYEQYFGPGTRLTVT.

The V and J genes are TRBV7-9 and TRBJ2-1; 7 bases map to TRBD2. The J segment lost 3 bases and the V segment lost 4 bases, leaving 12 bases of the junction unmatched. The CDR3 is 17 residues long. In germline, CDR1 is SEHNR, CDR2 FQNEAQ (reference sequence). The CDR3 is CASSSPAGVGIYNEQFF. In DNA, the CDR3 is TGTGCCAGCAGCTCCCCGGCGGGGGTAGGGATCTACAATGAGCAGTTCTTC.

CDR3 sequence (DNA): TGCGCCAGCAGCCAAGTGGGGGAAAGCTATGGCTACACCTTC. Protein sequence: CASSQVGESYGYTF. V usage is TRBV4-1 and J usage is TRBJ1-2; weak D call: TRBD1 (5 bases). The CDR3 totals 14 residues. CDR1 MGHRA and CDR2 YSYEKL come from the germline V gene. V was cut by 1 base and J by 4 bases, with 10 bases left in between.

This clone was seen a single time. V usage is TRBV9 and J usage is TRBJ2-7, with D possibly TRBD2 on 5 matching bases. Germline values: CDR1 SGDLS, CDR2 YYNGEE. This CDR3 is 15 amino acids long. Trimming cost V 0 bases and J 1 base, with 11 bases left between them. CDR3 amino acids: CASSVGGRGSYEQYF. CDR3 nucleotides: TGTGCCAGCAGCGTAGGTGGGAGAGGATCCTACGAGCAGTACTTC.

J is TRBJ1-2 and V is TRBV27, with 8 bases aligning to TRBD1. J lost 7 bases, V lost 7 bases, and 5 bases had no gene match. The germline V gene encodes CDR1 MNHEY and CDR2 SMNVEV (reference sequence). This CDR3 has 12 amino acids. CDR3 nucleotide sequence: TGTGCCAGCAAGCGACAGGGGATTGGCTACACCTTC. Amino acid sequence: CASKRQGIGYTF.

The chain is built from TRBV2 and TRBJ2-5; possibly TRBD2 for D (5 bases). V was shortened by 4 bases and J by 5 bases, with 8 bases between the two germline ends. Germline V gene sequence: CDR1 SNHLY, CDR2 FYNNEI. The CDR3 is made up of 12 amino acids. CDR3 in amino acids: CASSARGETQYF. Written as DNA, the CDR3 is TGTGCCAGCAGTGCCAGAGGGGAGACCCAGTACTTC. Looking up the rest from reference TRBV2 and TRBJ2-5 gives the full variable domain: EPEVTQTPSHQVTQMGQEVILRCVPISNHLYFYWYRQILGQKVEFLVSFYNNEISEKSEIFDDQFSVERPDGSNFTLKIRSTKLEDSAMYFCASSARGETQYFGPGTRLLVL.